This TCR beta chain was sequenced for a study of control samples from healthy donors and cancer patients. Sequencing was performed with immunoSEQ multiplex PCR; in TCRdb, only in-frame clones are kept and a portion is missing. The sample carries about 94,000 clones, around 83% recorded once. Sequencing was performed on blood. This receptor was taken from a woman between 50 and 59 years old in good health.

This CDR3 is CSANLGETQYF. In nucleotides, the CDR3 is TGCAGTGCTAACCTCGGGGAGACCCAGTACTTC. The V call is TRBV20-1, the J call TRBJ2-5; D unclear. Germline loops: CDR1 DFQATT, CDR2 SNEGSKA (reference sequence). CDR3 length equals 11 residues. V dropped 4 bases and J dropped 5 bases, with 8 bases sitting between them.